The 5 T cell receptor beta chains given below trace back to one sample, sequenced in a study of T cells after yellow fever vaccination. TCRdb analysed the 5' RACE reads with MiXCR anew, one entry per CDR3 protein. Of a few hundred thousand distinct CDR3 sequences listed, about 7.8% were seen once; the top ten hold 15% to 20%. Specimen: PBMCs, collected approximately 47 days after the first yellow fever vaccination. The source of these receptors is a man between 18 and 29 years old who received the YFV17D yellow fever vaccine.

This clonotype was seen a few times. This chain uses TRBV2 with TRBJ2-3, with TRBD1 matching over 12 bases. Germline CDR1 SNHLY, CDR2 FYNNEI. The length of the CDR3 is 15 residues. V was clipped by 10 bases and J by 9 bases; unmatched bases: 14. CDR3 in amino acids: CATTGTGGPPGTQYF. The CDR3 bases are TGTGCCACGACCGGGACAGGGGGCCCTCCGGGGACGCAGTATTTT.

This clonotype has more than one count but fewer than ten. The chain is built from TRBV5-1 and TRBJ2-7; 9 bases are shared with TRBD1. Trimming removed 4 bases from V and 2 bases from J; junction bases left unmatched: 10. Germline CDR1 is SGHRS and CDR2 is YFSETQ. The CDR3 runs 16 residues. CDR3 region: CASSENTGTGTYEQYF. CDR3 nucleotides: TGCGCCAGCAGCGAGAATACCGGGACAGGGACCTACGAGCAGTACTTC.

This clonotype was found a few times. The CDR3 DNA reads as TGTGCCAGCACTCTACGAGGCAATGAGCAGTTCTTC. It codes for CASTLRGNEQFF. The chain recombines TRBV12-3 or TRBV12-4 with TRBJ2-1; D remains unclear. This CDR3 is built from 12 residues. V was trimmed by 7 bases and J by 6 bases, leaving 10 bases between them.

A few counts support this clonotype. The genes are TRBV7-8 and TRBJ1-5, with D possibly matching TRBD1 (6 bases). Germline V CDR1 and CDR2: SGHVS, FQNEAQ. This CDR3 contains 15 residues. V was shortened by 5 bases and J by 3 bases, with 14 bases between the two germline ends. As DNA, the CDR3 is TGTGCCAGCAGCGGAGAGGGGGTGACCAATCAGCCCCAGCATTTT. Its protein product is CASSGEGVTNQPQHF.

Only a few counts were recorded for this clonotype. The CDR3 loop is CASSPNRGNEQYF. The CDR3, as DNA: TGTGCCAGCAGCCCTAACAGGGGGAACGAGCAGTACTTC. The V gene is TRBV9, the J gene TRBJ2-7; 8 bases are shared with TRBD1. J gave up 5 bases and V 4 bases, and 5 bases lay outside the gene matches. The CDR3 totals 13 residues. CDR1 is SGDLS, CDR2 YYNGEE, per germline.